This is a list of T cell receptor beta chains from one sample in a study of blood T cell dynamics during melanoma immunotherapy. Here immunoSEQ multiplex PCR was the method, and the copy in TCRdb shows in-frame clones only, minus some. The sample comprises around 15,000 clones, 85% of which are singletons, and about 5% rests with the top ten. Here the sequenced sample was blood, taken from a patient treated with checkpoint blockade. These receptors all stem from a human donor with melanoma. Each CDR3 is given with its conserved first and last residue. Fields, in order: clone size, J gene, D gene, V gene, CDR3 DNA, CDR3 protein. A D gene is named only where the DNA matches it firmly. Size is stated for part of the rows, as once, few or many counts, or as a class when the clone is expanded.

- TRBJ1-6 TRBD1 TRBV9 TGTGCCAGCAGCCGGACAGGGGGTTATTCACCCCTCCACTTT CASSRTGGYSPLHF
- TRBJ1-1 - TRBV9 TGTGCCAGCAGCGTAGCTACTATGAACACTGAAGCTTTCTTT CASSVATMNTEAFF
- TRBJ1-6 TRBD1 TRBV6-5 TGTGCCAGCAGACTTGGACAGGGGTTCAATTCACCCCTCCACTTT CASRLGQGFNSPLHF
- TRBJ1-2 - TRBV25-1 TGTGCCAGCAGTCGGGGTGGGGACTATGGCTACACCTTC CASSRGGDYGYTF
few TRBJ2-2 - TRBV18 TGTGCCAGCTCACCTGGTCTTAGGGTGAACACCGGGGAGCTGTTTTTT CASSPGLRVNTGELFF
- TRBJ2-7 TRBD1 TRBV27 TGTGCCAGCAGTACCGGGACAGGCTATAACGAGCAGTACTTC CASSTGTGYNEQYF
- TRBJ2-1 TRBD2 TRBV7-8 TGTGCCAGCAGCTTAGCGCATCGGACTAGCGGGTACAATGAGCAGTTCTTC CASSLAHRTSGYNEQFF
- TRBJ1-1 - TRBV15 TGTGCCACCAACCCAATGGGTTCATCCCACACTGAAGCTTTCTTT CATNPMGSSHTEAFF
- TRBJ2-1 - TRBV4-2 TGTGCCAGCAGCCCCCGGACCAATGAGCAGTTCTTC CASSPRTNEQFF
- TRBJ1-2 - TRBV29-1 TGCAGCGTGTCCCAGAGAGAAGATGGCTACACCTTC CSVSQREDGYTF
- TRBJ2-7 TRBD1 TRBV11-3 TGTGCCAGCAGCTTAACCCGCAGGACAGGGAAGTACGAGCAGTACTTC CASSLTRRTGKYEQYF
once TRBJ1-4 TRBD1 TRBV4-1 TGCGCCAGCAGCCAAGTCCGACGCGGGACAGTAAATGAAAAACTGTTTTTT CASSQVRRGTVNEKLFF
once TRBJ1-3 - TRBV28 TGTGCCAGCAGCACCGGGACTTCCCAAAACACCATATATTTT CASSTGTSQNTIYF
- TRBJ2-2 - TRBV2 TGTGCCAGCAGTGATGACAGTCGCAACACCGGGGAGCTGTTTTTT CASSDDSRNTGELFF
once TRBJ2-1 - TRBV5-8 TGTGCCAGCAGCTTACTCGACTCCTACAATGAGCAGTTCTTC CASSLLDSYNEQFF
few TRBJ1-1 - TRBV7-9 TGTGCCAGCAGCTTTTCGGACCAGGGCGGGGCTTTCTTT CASSFSDQGGAFF
- TRBJ2-7 TRBD1 TRBV4-2 TGTGCCAGCAGCCCGAGACAGGGCCCCCACGAGCAGTACTTC CASSPRQGPHEQYF
few TRBJ2-7 - TRBV5-1 TGCGCCAGCAGCTTACAGGGAACCTACGAGCAGTACTTC CASSLQGTYEQYF
- TRBJ2-5 TRBD2 TRBV7-6 TGTGCCAGCAGCTCCTTCGCGGGGGGGGTGAAAGAGACCCAGTACTTC CASSSFAGGVKETQYF
- TRBJ2-2 TRBD1 TRBV7-2 TGTGCCGAAGTGGGGACAGGGGTCACCGGGGAGCTGTTTTTT CAEVGTGVTGELFF
- TRBJ2-3 TRBD2 TRBV7-3 TGTGCCAGCAGCGACGGACTAGCGGGGAGCACAGATACGCAGTATTTT CASSDGLAGSTDTQYF
once TRBJ1-2 TRBD1 TRBV19 TGTGCCAGTAGTATTCCGGGACAGGGGAACTATGGCTACACCTTC CASSIPGQGNYGYTF
- TRBJ2-1 - TRBV6-1 TGTGCCAGCAGTACAGGTAATGACTACAATGAGCAGTTCTTC CASSTGNDYNEQFF
- TRBJ2-5 - TRBV11-1 TGTGCCAGCAGCAGGGGACTTTACCCACAAGAGACCCAGTACTTC CASSRGLYPQETQYF
few TRBJ1-1 - TRBV6-1 TGTGCCAGCAGGGGGTGGGGCTCTGAAGCTTTCTTT CASRGWGSEAFF
- TRBJ2-2 TRBD2 TRBV11-2 TGTGCCAGCAGCTTAACTAGCGGGTTCACCGGGGAGCTGTTTTTT CASSLTSGFTGELFF
- TRBJ2-2 TRBD2 TRBV5-1 TGCGCCAGCAGCTTGACGGCGGGGGGAAACACCGGGGAGCTGTTTTTT CASSLTAGGNTGELFF
- TRBJ2-1 - TRBV7-3 TGTGCCAGCAGCTTAACGCCCAGGTTCGCGGGGGCCAATGAGCAGTTCTTC CASSLTPRFAGANEQFF
- TRBJ1-1 - TRBV6-6 TGTGCCAGCAGTTACGAGGCTACAGTTGAAGCTTTCTTT CASSYEATVEAFF
- TRBJ1-2 - TRBV7-2 TGTGCCAGCAGCTTACACACTGCTAACTATGGCTACACCTTC CASSLHTANYGYTF
- TRBJ2-3 TRBD2 TRBV13 TGTGCCAGCAGCATAGCGGGACTGGGAGACACAGATACGCAGTATTTT CASSIAGLGDTDTQYF
- TRBJ2-3 TRBD2 TRBV29-1 TGCAGCGTTGAGATAGCGGGGGGGCGGAGCACAGATACGCAGTATTTT CSVEIAGGRSTDTQYF
- TRBJ2-2 TRBD1 TRBV2 TGTGCCAGCAGGACCCAGGGGGAGACCGGGGAGCTGTTTTTT CASRTQGETGELFF
- TRBJ2-5 - TRBV10-2 TGCGCCAGCAGCGACTTACGGGGGAATAGCGAGACCCAGTACTTC CASSDLRGNSETQYF
- TRBJ2-2 TRBD1 TRBV30 TGTGCCTGGACCCGGACAGGGGCGGGCCGGGGCGGGGAGCTGTTTTTT CAWTRTGAGRGGELFF
- TRBJ1-5 - TRBV21-1 TGTGCCAGCAGCAAAAGGAGATTGGACAGGAGAAGTCAGCCCCAGCATTTT CASSKRRLDRRSQPQHF
- TRBJ2-5 TRBD2 TRBV5-1 TGCGCCAGCAGCCAGGGACTAGCGGGGCAAGAGACCCAGTACTTC CASSQGLAGQETQYF
- TRBJ1-4 - TRBV10-1 TGCGCCAGCAGCGTGGCCGGGGGTTGGTTTGAAAAACTGTTTTTT CASSVAGGWFEKLFF
- TRBJ1-4 - TRBV21-1 TGTGCCAGCAGCAAAGAAAGAAGGGGGCTATCGGACCGCCGGACAGCCAATAATGAAAAACTGTTTTTT CASSKERRGLSDRRTANNEKLFF
- TRBJ2-3 - TRBV11-2 TGTGCCAGCAGCTTAAGAACAGGTATACCGTCCGCAGATACGCAGTATTTT CASSLRTGIPSADTQYF
- TRBJ2-1 - TRBV7-7 TGTGCCAGCAGCTTGGGTCTGGAAAATGAGCAGTTCTTC CASSLGLENEQFF
- TRBJ2-1 TRBD2 TRBV5-1 TGCGCCAGCAGCTTAAATAGCGGGGGGTACAATGAGCAGTTCTTC CASSLNSGGYNEQFF
- TRBJ2-6 - TRBV7-3 TGTGCCAGCAGCTTAGCGGGAACCAACTCTGGGGCCAACGTCCTGACTTTC CASSLAGTNSGANVLTF
- TRBJ1-6 TRBD1 TRBV5-1 TGCGCCAGCAGCTTGGCCGGGACAGGGAGCTTAGCCCGAAATTCACCCCTCCACTTT CASSLAGTGSLARNSPLHF
- TRBJ2-3 - TRBV4-2 TGTGCCAGCAGCCAAGTCGGCAGTGGAGATACGCAGTATTTT CASSQVGSGDTQYF
once TRBJ1-1 - TRBV14 TGTGCCAGCAGCCAAGATATTACTGGAATCCGGGACATTTTCTTT CASSQDITGIRDIFF
- TRBJ2-5 TRBD2 TRBV19 TGTGCCAGTAGTACCGGGACTAGCGCCGAGACCCAGTACTTC CASSTGTSAETQYF
- TRBJ1-2 TRBD1 TRBV5-4 TGTGCCAGCAGCTTGTTGTTAGGGGGCGAGGATGGCTACACCTTC CASSLLLGGEDGYTF
- TRBJ2-5 - TRBV5-6 TGTGCCAGCAGCTCAGTGCCAGGGAGAGAGACCCAGTACTTC CASSSVPGRETQYF
- TRBJ2-5 TRBD2 TRBV6-5 TGTGCCAGCAGAACTAGCGGGGGTCCCGAGACCCAGTACTTC CASRTSGGPETQYF
- TRBJ1-6 - TRBV28 TGTGCCAGCAGTTTGTTGGTAGCCATCGATAATTCACCCCTCCACTTT CASSLLVAIDNSPLHF
- TRBJ2-1 TRBD2 TRBV30 TGTGCCTGGAGAAGTTGGCGACTAGCGGGGGGCTATGAGCAGTTCTTC CAWRSWRLAGGYEQFF
- TRBJ2-3 TRBD1 TRBV19 TGTGCCAGTAGTGAGGGCAACAGGGGGACGCAGTATTTT CASSEGNRGTQYF
- TRBJ1-2 TRBD1 TRBV7-8 TGTGCCAGCAGCCTAGAACAGGGGGAACGTGGCTACACCTTC CASSLEQGERGYTF
- TRBJ1-5 - TRBV5-8 TGTGCCAGCAGCTATGGGGGTACAGGTCAGCCCCAGCATTTT CASSYGGTGQPQHF
- TRBJ1-5 - TRBV5-1 TGCGCCAGCAGCTTGGACCGCCTAGCGAGGCATTTT CASSLDRLARHF
- TRBJ1-5 - TRBV2 TGTGCCAGCAGTGAACTGGGTATACCCCAGCATTTT CASSELGIPQHF
- TRBJ2-7 - TRBV5-1 TGCGCCAGCAGCTTGGTCGGGGGAGGGGGCTACGAGCAGTACTTC CASSLVGGGGYEQYF
- TRBJ2-1 - TRBV5-4 TGTGCCAGCAGAGGCCTTAGAGAGGGCCACAATGAGCAGTTCTTC CASRGLREGHNEQFF